This T cell receptor beta chain was found in a study of T cells in Graves' hyperthyroidism and ophthalmopathy. The investigators amplified TCR beta CDR3 regions from RNA transcripts. HTBI primers were employed in a first-round RT-PCR of the TCR CDR3. TCRdb ran MiXCR on the multiplex PCR reads and lists one entry per CDR3 protein. The table records some 720,000 distinct CDR3 sequences, roughly 15% of them present only once. Patients aged 18 to 65 had newly diagnosed hyperthyroidism that had lasted under 2 months. Points from the study as a whole: Most clonotypes that expanded in the thyroid above 0.001 also showed up in blood. With a median lead of 6.5 months before onset, the model predicted ophthalmopathy.

A word on this clonotype: No antigen is known for it.

The CDR3 totals 15 residues. Germline V lookup: CDR1 LGHNA, CDR2 YSLEER. J was trimmed by 5 bases and V by 0 bases; bases with no gene match: 7. The source material was blood. This TCR was sampled from a young man with Graves' hyperthyroidism. The chain combines TRBV4-3 with TRBJ2-7, with 7 bases matching TRBD2. The CDR3 loop reads CASSQDGGGLDEQYF. DNA of the CDR3: TGCGCCAGCAGCCAAGATGGGGGGGGTCTCGACGAGCAGTACTTC.